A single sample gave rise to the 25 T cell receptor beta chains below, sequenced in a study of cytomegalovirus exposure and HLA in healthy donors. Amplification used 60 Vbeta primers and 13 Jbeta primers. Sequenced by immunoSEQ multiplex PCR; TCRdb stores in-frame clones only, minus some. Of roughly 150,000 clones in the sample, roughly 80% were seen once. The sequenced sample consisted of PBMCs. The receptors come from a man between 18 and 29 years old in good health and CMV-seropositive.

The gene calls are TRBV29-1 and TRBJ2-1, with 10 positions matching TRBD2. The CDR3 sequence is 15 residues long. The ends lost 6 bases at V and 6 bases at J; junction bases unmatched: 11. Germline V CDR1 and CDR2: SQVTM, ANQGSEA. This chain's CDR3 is CSVSRTSGIFNEQFF. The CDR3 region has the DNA TGCAGCGTCTCTCGGACTAGCGGTATATTCAATGAGCAGTTCTTC.

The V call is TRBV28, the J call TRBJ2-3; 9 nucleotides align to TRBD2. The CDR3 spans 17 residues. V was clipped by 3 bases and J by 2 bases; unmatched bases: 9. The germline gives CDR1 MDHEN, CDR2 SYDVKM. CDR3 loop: CASSFFETSGDTDTQYF. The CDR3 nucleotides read TGTGCCAGCAGTTTTTTCGAGACTAGCGGTGACACAGATACGCAGTATTTT.

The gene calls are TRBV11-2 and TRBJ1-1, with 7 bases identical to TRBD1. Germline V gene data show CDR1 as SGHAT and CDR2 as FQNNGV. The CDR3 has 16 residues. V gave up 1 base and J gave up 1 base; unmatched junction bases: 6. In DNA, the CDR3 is TGTGCCAGCAGCTTAGTAGGGGGCCCCGGGAACACTGAAGCTTTCTTT. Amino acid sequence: CASSLVGGPGNTEAFF. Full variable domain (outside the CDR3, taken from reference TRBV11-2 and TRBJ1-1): EAGVAQSPRYKIIEKRQSVAFWCNPISGHATLYWYQQILGQGPKLLIQFQNNGVVDDSQLPKDRFSAERLKGVDSTLKIQPAKLEDSAVYLCASSLVGGPGNTEAFFGQGTRLTVV.

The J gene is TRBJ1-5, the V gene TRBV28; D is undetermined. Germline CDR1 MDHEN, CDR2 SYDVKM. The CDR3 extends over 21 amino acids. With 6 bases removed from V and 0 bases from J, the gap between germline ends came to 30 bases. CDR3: CASSGYTTLLQYSLSNQPQHF. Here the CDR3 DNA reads TGTGCCAGCAGCGGATATACGACGCTTCTCCAATATAGCCTTAGCAATCAGCCCCAGCATTTT.

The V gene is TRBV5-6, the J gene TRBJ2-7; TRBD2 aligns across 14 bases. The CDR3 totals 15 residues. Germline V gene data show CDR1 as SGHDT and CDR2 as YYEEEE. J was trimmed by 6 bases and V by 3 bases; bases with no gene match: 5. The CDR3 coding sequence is TGTGCCAGCAGCTCCTGGGGACTAGCGGGAGCCGAGCAGTACTTC. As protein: CASSSWGLAGAEQYF.

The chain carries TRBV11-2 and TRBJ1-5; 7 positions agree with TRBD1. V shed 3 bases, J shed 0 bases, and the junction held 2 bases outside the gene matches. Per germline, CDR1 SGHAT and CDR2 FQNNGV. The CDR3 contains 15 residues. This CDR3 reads CASSFGTDSNQPQHF. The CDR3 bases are TGTGCCAGCAGCTTCGGGACAGATAGCAATCAGCCCCAGCATTTT. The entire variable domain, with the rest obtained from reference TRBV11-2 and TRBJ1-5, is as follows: EAGVAQSPRYKIIEKRQSVAFWCNPISGHATLYWYQQILGQGPKLLIQFQNNGVVDDSQLPKDRFSAERLKGVDSTLKIQPAKLEDSAVYLCASSFGTDSNQPQHFGDGTRLSIL.

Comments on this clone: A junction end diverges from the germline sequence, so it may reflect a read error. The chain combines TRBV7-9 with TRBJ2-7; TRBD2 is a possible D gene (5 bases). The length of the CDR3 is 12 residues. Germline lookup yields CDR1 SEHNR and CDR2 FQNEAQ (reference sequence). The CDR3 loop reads CSSSEEAYEQYF. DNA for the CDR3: TGTTCCAGCAGCGAGGAGGCCTACGAGCAGTACTTC.

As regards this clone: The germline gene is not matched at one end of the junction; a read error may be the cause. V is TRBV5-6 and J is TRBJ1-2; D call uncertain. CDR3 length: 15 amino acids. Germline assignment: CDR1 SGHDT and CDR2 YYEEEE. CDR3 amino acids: CPSSLAFSGVEGYTF. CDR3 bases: TGTCCCAGCAGCTTGGCCTTTTCCGGGGTTGAGGGCTACACCTTC.

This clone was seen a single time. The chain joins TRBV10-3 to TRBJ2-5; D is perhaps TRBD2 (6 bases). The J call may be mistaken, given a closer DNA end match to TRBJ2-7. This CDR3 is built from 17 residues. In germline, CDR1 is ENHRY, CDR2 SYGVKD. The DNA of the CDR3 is TGTGCCATCCCTACGACGGTAGCGGCGTCGAGCTCCTACGAGCAGTACTTC. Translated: CAIPTTVAASSSYEQYF.

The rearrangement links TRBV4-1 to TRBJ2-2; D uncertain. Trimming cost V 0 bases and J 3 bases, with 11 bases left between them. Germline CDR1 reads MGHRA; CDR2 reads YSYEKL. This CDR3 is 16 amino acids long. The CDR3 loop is CASSQERRAHTGELFF. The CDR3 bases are TGCGCCAGCAGCCAAGAGCGAAGAGCGCACACCGGGGAGCTGTTTTTT.

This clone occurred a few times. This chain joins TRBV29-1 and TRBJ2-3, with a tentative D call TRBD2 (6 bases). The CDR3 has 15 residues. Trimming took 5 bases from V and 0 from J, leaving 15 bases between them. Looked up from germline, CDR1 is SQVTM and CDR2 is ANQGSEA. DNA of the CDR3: TGCAGCGTTCCCTCGGGGACTTTCAGCACAGATACGCAGTATTTT. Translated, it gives CSVPSGTFSTDTQYF.

The CDR3: CASSRTSGSHEQYF. The DNA for the CDR3 is TGTGCCAGCAGTCGGACTAGCGGGTCCCACGAGCAGTACTTC. The rearrangement uses TRBV6-5 and TRBJ2-7; 11 nucleotides align to TRBD2. Germline V gene sequence: CDR1 MNHEY, CDR2 SVGAGI. CDR3 length: 14 residues. The trim removed 5 bases at V and 5 bases at J, leaving 5 bases unmatched.

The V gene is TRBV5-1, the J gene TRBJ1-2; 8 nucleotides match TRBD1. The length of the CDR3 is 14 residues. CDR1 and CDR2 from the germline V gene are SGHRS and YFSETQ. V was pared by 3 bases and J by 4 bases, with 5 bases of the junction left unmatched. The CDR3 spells CASSWGQASYGYTF. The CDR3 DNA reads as TGCGCCAGCAGCTGGGGACAGGCGAGCTATGGCTACACCTTC.

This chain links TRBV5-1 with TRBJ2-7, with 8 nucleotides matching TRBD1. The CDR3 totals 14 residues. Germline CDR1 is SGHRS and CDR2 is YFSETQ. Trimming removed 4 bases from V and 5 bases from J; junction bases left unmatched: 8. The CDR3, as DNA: TGCGCCAGCAGCCAAGGACAGGGCGGGGACGAGCAGTACTTC. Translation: CASSQGQGGDEQYF.

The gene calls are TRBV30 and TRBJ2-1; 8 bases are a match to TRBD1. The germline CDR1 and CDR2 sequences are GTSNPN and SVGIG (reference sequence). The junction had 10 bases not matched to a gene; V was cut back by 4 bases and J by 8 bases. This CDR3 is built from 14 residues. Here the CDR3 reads CAWKGQARWDEQFF. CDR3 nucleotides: TGTGCCTGGAAGGGACAGGCAAGGTGGGATGAGCAGTTCTTC.

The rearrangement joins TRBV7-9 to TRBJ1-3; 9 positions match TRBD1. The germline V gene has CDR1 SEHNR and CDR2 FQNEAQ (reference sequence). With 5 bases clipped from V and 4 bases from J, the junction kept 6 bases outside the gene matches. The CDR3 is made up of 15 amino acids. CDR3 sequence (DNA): TGTGCCAGCAGCCGCGACAGGGGGTCGGGAAACACCATATATTTT. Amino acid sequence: CASSRDRGSGNTIYF.

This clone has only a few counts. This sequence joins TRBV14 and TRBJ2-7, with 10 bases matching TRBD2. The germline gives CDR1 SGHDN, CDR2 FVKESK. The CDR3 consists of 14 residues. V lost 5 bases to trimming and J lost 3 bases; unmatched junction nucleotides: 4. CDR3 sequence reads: CASSRTSGYYEQYF. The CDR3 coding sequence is TGTGCCAGCAGCAGGACTAGCGGTTACTACGAGCAGTACTTC.

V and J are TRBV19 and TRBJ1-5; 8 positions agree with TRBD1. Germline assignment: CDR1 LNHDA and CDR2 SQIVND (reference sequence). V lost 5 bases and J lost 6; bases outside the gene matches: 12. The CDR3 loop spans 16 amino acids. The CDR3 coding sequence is TGTGCCAGTAGTGCTCTGACAGGGGAGGGTTTTCAGCCCCAGCATTTT. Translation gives CASSALTGEGFQPQHF.

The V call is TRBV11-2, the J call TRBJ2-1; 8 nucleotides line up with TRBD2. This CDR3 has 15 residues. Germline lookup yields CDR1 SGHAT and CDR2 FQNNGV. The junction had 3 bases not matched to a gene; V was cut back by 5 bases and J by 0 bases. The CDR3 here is CASSESGSSYNEQFF. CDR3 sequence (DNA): TGTGCCAGCAGCGAGAGCGGGAGCTCCTACAATGAGCAGTTCTTC.

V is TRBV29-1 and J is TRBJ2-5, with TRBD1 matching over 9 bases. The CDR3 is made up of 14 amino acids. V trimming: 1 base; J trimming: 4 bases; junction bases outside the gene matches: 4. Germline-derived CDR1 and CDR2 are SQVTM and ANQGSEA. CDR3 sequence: CSVEGTGERETQYF. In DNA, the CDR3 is TGCAGCGTTGAAGGGACAGGGGAGAGAGAGACCCAGTACTTC.

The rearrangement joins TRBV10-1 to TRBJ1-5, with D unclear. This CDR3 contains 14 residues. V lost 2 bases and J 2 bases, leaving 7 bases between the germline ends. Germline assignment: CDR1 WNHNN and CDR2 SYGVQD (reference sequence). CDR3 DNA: TGCGCCAGCAGTGAGGGCCCAGGCAATCAGCCCCAGCATTTT. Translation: CASSEGPGNQPQHF.

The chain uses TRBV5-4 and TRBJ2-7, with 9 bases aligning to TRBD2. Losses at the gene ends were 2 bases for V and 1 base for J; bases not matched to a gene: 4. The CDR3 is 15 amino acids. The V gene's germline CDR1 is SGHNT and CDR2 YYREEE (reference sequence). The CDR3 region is CASSFFSGSSYEQYF. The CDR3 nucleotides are TGTGCCAGCAGCTTCTTTAGCGGGAGTTCCTACGAGCAGTACTTC.

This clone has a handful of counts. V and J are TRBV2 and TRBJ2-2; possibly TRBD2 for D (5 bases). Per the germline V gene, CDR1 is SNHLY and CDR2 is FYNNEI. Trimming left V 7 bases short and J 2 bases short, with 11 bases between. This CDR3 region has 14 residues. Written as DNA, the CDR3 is TGTGCCAGCAAGGCTAGGACTAACACCGGGGAGCTGTTTTTT. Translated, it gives CASKARTNTGELFF.

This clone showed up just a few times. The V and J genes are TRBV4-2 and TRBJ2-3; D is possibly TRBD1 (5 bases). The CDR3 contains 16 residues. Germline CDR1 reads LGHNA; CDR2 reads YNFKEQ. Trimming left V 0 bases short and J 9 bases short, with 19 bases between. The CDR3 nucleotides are TGTGCCAGCAGCCAAGATCGCAGGGTGGGGCAAGACACGCAGTATTTT. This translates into CASSQDRRVGQDTQYF.

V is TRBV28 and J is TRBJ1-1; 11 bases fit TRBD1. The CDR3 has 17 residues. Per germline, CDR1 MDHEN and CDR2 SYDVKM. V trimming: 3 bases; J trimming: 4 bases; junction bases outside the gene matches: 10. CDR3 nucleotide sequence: TGTGCCAGCAGTTTTTTCCCTCACGGACAGGGGGCCACTGAAGCTTTCTTT. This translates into CASSFFPHGQGATEAFF.